This T cell receptor beta chain was sequenced in a study of Graves' ophthalmopathy and Graves' hyperthyroidism. Germline V gives CDR1 SQVTM, CDR2 ANQGSEA. The CDR3 sequence is 11 residues long. Between the trimmed V and J ends, which lost 2 bases and 4 bases, there was a span of 6 bases. This clonotype was seen repeatedly, ten times or more. RNA served as the template for amplifying TCR beta CDR3 regions. The first-round RT-PCR employed HTBI primers together with the Qiagen OneStep RT-PCR kit. A multiplex PCR was then performed as the second round. One entry per CDR3 protein results from TCRdb running MiXCR on the multiplex PCR reads. This table holds 660,000 or so distinct CDR3 sequences, about 41% found once. The PBMCs were taken from roughly 10 ml of fresh peripheral blood.

The sequencing input was peripheral blood. The receptor was isolated from an adult man with Graves' ophthalmopathy. This sequence joins TRBV29-1 and TRBJ2-7, with no clear D. The CDR3 is CSVESGYEQYF. In nucleotides, the CDR3 is TGCAGCGTTGAATCAGGTTACGAGCAGTACTTC.